This T cell receptor (beta chain) was documented in a study of cytotoxic CD8 clonotypes in ibrutinib-treated CLL. Looking at the study overall: Median treatment time before response sampling was over 9 months, range 6 to 36.

A remark on this clone: What it binds is not known.

The planned depth of sequencing spanned 1 in 200,000 to 1 in 1 million T cells. Profiled with immunoSEQ multiplex PCR; TCRdb holds only in-frame clones, not every one. The table includes more than 110,000 clones, approximately 90% detected once. The J segment lost 3 bases and the V segment lost 0 bases, leaving 1 base of the junction unmatched. The CDR3 length is 14 residues. CDR1 and CDR2 from the germline V gene are MNHEY and SVGAGI. Findings of the study overall: Clonality showed a rise at ibrutinib response that reversed toward baseline at progression. Baseline clonality, higher than in age-matched healthy donors, tracked circulating CD8+ T-cell counts.

The source was PBMCs, collected after 12 months of ibrutinib treatment. The chain recombines TRBV6-5 with TRBJ2-7, with 8 bases that match TRBD2. This clonotype was obtained from a human donor with chronic lymphocytic leukemia. The CDR3 nucleotides read TGTGCCAGCAGTTACTCCAGCGGGAGCTACGAGCAGTACTTC. This translates into CASSYSSGSYEQYF.